This T cell receptor (beta chain) was profiled in a study of T cells in Graves' hyperthyroidism and ophthalmopathy. For the study at large: Initial diagnosis, before any treatment, was when peripheral blood was collected.

Overall study findings and caveats: A 13 V-J signature model discriminated ophthalmopathy versus stable hyperthyroidism.

There were TCR beta CDR3 regions amplified from RNA transcripts. First-round RT-PCR of the TCR CDR3 relied on the HTBI primer set. MiXCR, run by TCRdb on the multiplex PCR reads, gives a single entry per CDR3 protein. The data hold roughly 500,000 distinct CDR3 sequences, with around 14% observed a single time. The CDR3 is made up of 16 amino acids. V was pared by 5 bases and J by 2 bases, with 11 bases of the junction left unmatched. In germline, CDR1 is SGHAT, CDR2 FQNNGV. This clonotype appeared many times. The antigen is undetermined. Among the patients, aged 18 to 65, hyperthyroidism was newly diagnosed and had lasted under 2 months.

The chain recombines TRBV11-2 with TRBJ1-1; 7 bases fit TRBD1. The clonotype originates from a woman between 25 and 40 years old with Graves' hyperthyroidism that later progressed to Graves' ophthalmopathy. Material: blood. The CDR3 DNA follows: TGTGCCAGCAGCACCCCCCGGGACAGACCTAACACTGAAGCTTTCTTT. As protein: CASSTPRDRPNTEAFF. Looking up the rest from reference TRBV11-2 and TRBJ1-1 gives the full variable domain: EAGVAQSPRYKIIEKRQSVAFWCNPISGHATLYWYQQILGQGPKLLIQFQNNGVVDDSQLPKDRFSAERLKGVDSTLKIQPAKLEDSAVYLCASSTPRDRPNTEAFFGQGTRLTVV.